Following are 14 T cell receptor beta chains from one sample sequenced in a study of blood T cell repertoires in COVID-19. Profiling relied on immunoSEQ multiplex PCR, and the TCRdb table lists in-frame clones only, not all of them. This sample yields approximately 410,000 clones, of which 75% to 90% are seen a single time; under 1.5% belongs to the top ten. Specimen: peripheral blood. Receptors originate from a woman between 25 and 40 years old with active or convalescent COVID-19.

The chain recombines TRBV12-5 with TRBJ1-1, with 8 positions matching TRBD1. Germline V gene lookup returns CDR1 LGHNT and CDR2 FRNRAP. With V trimmed by 2 bases and J by 6 bases, 8 bases remained unmatched. CDR3 length equals 15 residues. This CDR3 reads CASGLWTGSFSEAFF. In DNA form, the CDR3 reads TGTGCTAGTGGTTTGTGGACAGGGAGTTTTTCTGAAGCTTTCTTT.

V and J are TRBV24-1 and TRBJ2-7; TRBD1 matches 7 bases. Per germline, CDR1 KGHDR and CDR2 SFDVKD. The ends lost 4 bases at V and 2 bases at J; junction bases unmatched: 10. The CDR3 runs to 16 residues. DNA of the CDR3: TGTGCCACCAGTGACAGAAGGACAGGCAATGCCTACGAGCAGTACTTC. This gives the protein CATSDRRTGNAYEQYF.

The rearrangement joins TRBV2 to TRBJ1-2; D might be TRBD1 (6 bases). The CDR3 runs to 14 residues. The V end was cut by 7 bases, the J end by 2 bases, with 14 bases between. From germline, CDR1 is SNHLY and CDR2 FYNNEI. The DNA for the CDR3 is TGTGCCAGCACCGTGGGGGCTTCAAACTATGGCTACACCTTC. Its translation is CASTVGASNYGYTF. Drawing the rest from reference TRBV2 and TRBJ1-2, the complete variable domain is EPEVTQTPSHQVTQMGQEVILRCVPISNHLYFYWYRQILGQKVEFLVSFYNNEISEKSEIFDDQFSVERPDGSNFTLKIRSTKLEDSAMYFCASTVGASNYGYTFGSGTRLTVV.

The gene calls are TRBV7-9 and TRBJ1-6; D may be TRBD1 (6 bases). The CDR3 totals 16 residues. CDR1 and CDR2 from the germline V gene are SEHNR and FQNEAQ (reference sequence). Trimming stripped 0 bases from V and 7 bases from J, with 13 bases between. CDR3 sequence: CASSLAKGVGNSPLHF. The CDR3 DNA follows: TGTGCCAGCAGCTTAGCGAAGGGGGTTGGGAATTCACCCCTCCACTTT.

V usage is TRBV5-1 and J usage is TRBJ1-1; no clear D gene. Trimming stripped 1 base from V and 6 bases from J, with 13 bases between. Per the germline V gene, CDR1 is SGHRS and CDR2 is YFSETQ. This CDR3 is 14 amino acids long. This chain's CDR3 is CASSLQNNPSEAFF. Written as DNA, the CDR3 is TGCGCCAGCAGCTTGCAGAACAACCCATCTGAAGCTTTCTTT. The entire variable domain, with the rest obtained from reference TRBV5-1 and TRBJ1-1, is as follows: KAGVTQTPRYLIKTRGQQVTLSCSPISGHRSVSWYQQTPGQGLQFLFEYFSETQRNKGNFPGRFSGRQFSNSRSEMNVSTLELGDSALYLCASSLQNNPSEAFFGQGTRLTVV.

V gene TRBV3-1 (or the pseudogene TRBV3-2) combines with J gene TRBJ2-7, with a tentative D call TRBD1 (6 bases). From germline, CDR1 is LGHDT and CDR2 YNNKEL (reference sequence). This CDR3 has 16 residues. V was clipped by 1 base and J by 3 bases, with 16 bases between them. The CDR3 spells CASSQGTGTRNYEQYF. The CDR3 coding sequence is TGTGCCAGCAGCCAAGGGACCGGGACACGCAACTACGAGCAGTACTTC.

This rearrangement joins TRBV19 to TRBJ1-5; no reliable D call. Germline-derived CDR1 and CDR2 are LNHDA and SQIVND (reference sequence). V lost 3 bases and J lost 4, with 13 bases in between. The CDR3 is 15 amino acids. The CDR3 sequence is CASSILSVQNQPQHF. As DNA, the CDR3 is TGTGCCAGTAGTATCCTCAGTGTTCAAAATCAGCCCCAGCATTTT.

This clone was counted a single time. V usage is TRBV6-5 and J usage is TRBJ1-1; possible D gene TRBD1, 5 bases. The CDR3 totals 14 residues. CDR1 is MNHEY and CDR2 is SVGAGI in the germline V gene. The V end was cut by 7 bases, the J end by 3 bases, with 15 bases between. The CDR3 DNA reads TGTGCCAGCATCCGCGGAGGGGTGGACACTGAAGCTTTCTTT. Amino acid sequence: CASIRGGVDTEAFF.

The chain employs TRBV18 and TRBJ2-2; D gene uncertain. V was trimmed by 4 bases and J by 1 base, leaving 10 bases between them. The V gene's germline CDR1 is KGHSH and CDR2 LQKENI. This CDR3 has 15 residues. The CDR3: CASSQDQRNTGELFF. As DNA, the CDR3 is TGTGCCAGCTCACAAGATCAGCGGAACACCGGGGAGCTGTTTTTT.

The CDR3 DNA sequence: TGTGCCAGCAGTGAAGGACAGGGAACTTGGAATCAGCCCCAGCATTTT. The encoded protein is CASSEGQGTWNQPQHF. V usage is TRBV2 and J usage is TRBJ1-5, with TRBD1 matching over 7 bases. The junction had 7 bases not matched to a gene; V was cut back by 1 base and J by 4 bases. The CDR3 has 16 residues. CDR1 is SNHLY and CDR2 is FYNNEI in the germline V gene.

This clone was recorded only once. V gene TRBV6-5 combines with J gene TRBJ1-1, with D perhaps TRBD1 (6 bases). From germline, CDR1 is MNHEY and CDR2 SVGAGI. This CDR3 spans 13 amino acids. The ends were cut back, 6 bases at V and 4 bases at J, with 12 bases in the middle. CDR3 nucleotides: TGTGCCAGCAGAACGGGGGGCGGCACTGAAGCTTTCTTT. This encodes CASRTGGGTEAFF.

The V and J genes are TRBV6-1 and TRBJ2-5; possibly TRBD1 for D (7 bases). The V end was cut by 4 bases, the J end by 2 bases, with 17 bases between. The CDR3 totals 16 residues. The V gene's germline CDR1 is MNHNS and CDR2 SASEGT. This chain's CDR3 is CASSARQGGLQETQYF. For the CDR3, the DNA is TGTGCCAGCAGTGCCCGACAGGGAGGCCTACAAGAGACCCAGTACTTC.

A remark on this clone: The sample holds other DNA sequences that translate to the same CDR3. J is TRBJ1-2 and V is TRBV25-1, with 7 bases aligning to TRBD1. The CDR3 extends over 13 amino acids. Germline values: CDR1 MGHDK, CDR2 SYGVNS. With 4 bases clipped from V and 4 bases from J, the junction kept 3 bases outside the gene matches. CDR3 DNA sequence: TGTGCCAGCAGTGGGGGGACAGTCTATGGCTACACCTTC. This encodes CASSGGTVYGYTF.

In this sample, this clone turned up a few times. The chain employs TRBV19 and TRBJ2-7, with 7 bases that match TRBD1. The CDR3 consists of 16 residues. CDR1 and CDR2 from the germline V gene are LNHDA and SQIVND (reference sequence). J was trimmed by 1 base and V by 3 bases; bases with no gene match: 9. The CDR3 DNA is TGTGCCAGTAGTATCTTGTATGGACAGGAATCCTACGAGCAGTACTTC. It encodes CASSILYGQESYEQYF. Full variable domain (missing parts from reference TRBV19 and TRBJ2-7): DGGITQSPKYLFRKEGQNVTLSCEQNLNHDAMYWYRQDPGQGLRLIYYSQIVNDFQKGDIAEGYSVSREKKESFPLTVTSAQKNPTAFYLCASSILYGQESYEQYFGPGTRLTVT.